Described below is a single T cell receptor beta chain sequence and its context. The specificity of this receptor is unknown. The record has no base qualities; no much larger clone is one base away. Whole blood was collected in K2EDTA tubes by collaborating institutions according to the institutions' own protocols. For TCRbeta analysis, collaborators shipped samples in one of three forms: frozen whole blood, isolated PBMCs, or DNA extracted from either of those sample types. This record comes from a study of blood T cell repertoires in COVID-19 (dated by TCRdb to 2019 to 2021). Turning to the overall study: Samples covering the acute and convalescent phases of COVID-19 were provided by collaborators in the United States, Italy and Spain. Samples came from the ongoing ImmuneRACE study (first 160 participants) plus 1,254 subjects from 6 global collaborators. The sample metadata nearly always contained a de-identified subject ID, COVID-19 status, age in years and sex. The material from the prospective study consisted of cDNA or gDNA derived from T cells, B-cell-depleted T cells, or PBMCs. A freely available public database, intended as a resource for researchers studying the immune response to SARS-CoV-2, is where the repertoires were released. Deeply sampled blood TCRbeta repertoires from subjects exposed to, actively infected with, or recovered from COVID-19 were included in the dataset. Where available, HLA class I and class II types were taken from metadata supplied by the sample provider and were not determined by assay-based typing. On the study overall, not on this receptor specifically: How much clinical and demographic metadata was included differed by source and by participant, and the metadata was provided uncurated.

TCRbeta CDR3 regions were amplified from genomic DNA by means of the immunoSEQ Assay, a bias-controlled multiplex PCR. Per the authors' processing: The number of nucleated cells in each sample was estimated from the amplification of reference gene primers within the assay. To quantify the absolute abundance of each unique TCRbeta CDR3 rearrangement, sequence reads were collapsed and filtered. For each sample, productive Simpson clonality was calculated as the square root of Simpson's diversity index over productive rearrangements. This immuneACCESS table, as held by TCRdb, lists in-frame sequences with V and J called but not all clones. Of the missing ones, under half trace to an unresolved V gene in checked studies; the others have no known cause. The DNA was the basis for D and trimming; V, J and clone size are from that table. The sample table records 85,000 to 95,000 clones; roughly 84% of these occur just once. The ten most abundant clones make up 4.5% to 5.5% of the sample.

Compared with germline, V lacks 4 bases and J lacks 2 bases; bases without a gene match: 5. CDR1 and CDR2 were assigned from the germline V gene as SGHDN and FVKESK. The CDR3 has 15 amino acids, counting the end cysteine and phenylalanine. Solely the CDR3 DNA is kept, with 45 bases framed from the first base. Input material: peripheral blood. The rearrangement combines TRBV14 with TRBJ2-7, and 10 bases in between align with TRBD1. The origin of this receptor is an elderly woman with acute or convalescent COVID-19. In nucleotide form, the sequence is TGTGCCAGCAGCCTAGGGACAGGGGACACCTACGAGCAGTACTTC. It translates to CASSLGTGDTYEQYF.